The source of this T cell receptor beta chain is a study of cytomegalovirus exposure and HLA in healthy donors. In the study overall: Early release data held some 79 million unique TCRs from HLA-typed donors. The Caucasian-associated ancestry cluster contained 81% of the approximately 410 genotyped donors.

Concerning this clone itself: As yet, its antigen is unknown.

Trimming removed 4 bases from V and 3 bases from J, with 13 bases in between. The CDR3 has 14 amino acids. In germline, CDR1 is SGHRS, CDR2 YFSETQ. A multiplex PCR was run with 60 Vbeta primers and 13 Jbeta primers. Assay used: immunoSEQ multiplex PCR; TCRdb lists only in-frame clones, some missing. The data show 200,000 to 250,000 clones, with roughly 83% seen just once and roughly 0.7% held by the top ten. Points from the study as a whole: A later analysis revealed that TCR association rates differed between HLA loci, peaking at DRB1 and bottoming out at HLA-C.

Sequencing was performed on PBMCs. The V and J genes are TRBV5-1 and TRBJ1-1; D uncertain. This TCR was recovered from a boy aged 2-15 years in good health and CMV-seronegative. CDR3 coding DNA: TGCGCCAGCAGCCCCCAGGATTGGGACACTGAAGCTTTCTTT. Protein sequence: CASSPQDWDTEAFF.